These 4 T cell receptor beta chains were sequenced from one sample in a study of blood T cell repertoires in COVID-19. Profiled with immunoSEQ multiplex PCR; TCRdb holds only in-frame clones, not every one. The table shows 130,000 to 150,000 clones, with roughly three quarters occurring only once. Sequencing was carried out using peripheral blood. These receptors were taken from a woman aged 55-75 years with acute or convalescent COVID-19.

This chain connects TRBV2 to TRBJ2-2, with D maybe TRBD2 (6 bases). The germline V and J ends were trimmed by 7 bases and 4 bases, with 16 bases remaining between them. The CDR3 runs to 15 residues. From germline, CDR1 is SNHLY and CDR2 FYNNEI. The CDR3 loop is CASNKGLASTGELFF. The DNA of the CDR3 is TGTGCCAGCAATAAGGGGCTAGCGAGCACCGGGGAGCTGTTTTTT.

CDR3 in DNA: TGTGCCAGCAGTGAACGGAGTGAGCAGTTCTTC. This sequence encodes CASSERSEQFF. The chain combines TRBV2 with TRBJ2-1, with no clear D. The CDR3 totals 11 residues. CDR1 is SNHLY and CDR2 is FYNNEI in the germline V gene. V was shortened by 2 bases and J by 9 bases, with 5 bases between the two germline ends. The full variable domain, completed using reference TRBV2 and TRBJ2-1, is EPEVTQTPSHQVTQMGQEVILRCVPISNHLYFYWYRQILGQKVEFLVSFYNNEISEKSEIFDDQFSVERPDGSNFTLKIRSTKLEDSAMYFCASSERSEQFFGPGTRLTVL.

This clone appeared a single time. CDR3 protein: CSVRTSGSIDTGELFF. CDR3 sequence (DNA): TGCAGCGTCCGGACTAGCGGGAGTATAGACACCGGGGAGCTGTTTTTT. V usage is TRBV29-1 and J usage is TRBJ2-2; 13 positions agree with TRBD2. The CDR3 has 16 residues. CDR1 and CDR2 (germline): SQVTM, ANQGSEA. Trimming took 6 bases from V and 3 from J; bases not matched to a gene: 7.

J is TRBJ2-7 and V is TRBV25-1; weak D call: TRBD2 (6 bases). The CDR3 has 16 amino acids. The germline V gene has CDR1 MGHDK and CDR2 SYGVNS. With 11 bases removed from V and 1 base from J, the gap between germline ends came to 24 bases. CDR3 DNA sequence: TGTGCCTCCAACCTTTGGGGCCCGGGAGAGTCCTACGAGCAGTACTTC. It translates to CASNLWGPGESYEQYF.